The clone carrying this T cell receptor beta chain was found a few times. The antigen is undetermined. This sample was included in a study of T-cell reconstitution after alpha-beta-depleted transplantation in children. Whole-study findings and limits: Newly produced T cells mostly accounted for T-cell counts and diversity one year post-transplant. Where alpha-beta T cells came from about two months after transplant was reportedly several hundred expanded graft clones.

During its preparation, the TCRbeta library received unique molecular identifiers. MiXCR, applied by TCRdb to the PCR reads, yields one record per CDR3 protein. The table lists about 350,000 distinct CDR3 sequences, 15% to 20% of them singletons, with around two fifths in the top ten. Between the trimmed V and J ends, which lost 6 bases and 3 bases, there was a span of 16 bases. The CDR3 loop spans 15 amino acids. Germline loops: CDR1 MDHEN, CDR2 SYDVKM. The rearrangement uses TRBV28 and TRBJ2-3; weak D call: TRBD2 (5 bases). The clonotype originates from a male patient aged 2 to 9 who had a stem cell transplant for acute lymphoblastic leukemia, so the T cells may come from the graft donor. This specimen consisted of PBMCs, mostly from graft donor cells, obtained 360 days after TCRalphabeta/CD19-depleted stem cell transplant. CDR3 coding DNA: TGTGCCAGCAGACTAGAGCACGGGTTAACAGATACGCAGTATTTT. Its translation is CASRLEHGLTDTQYF.